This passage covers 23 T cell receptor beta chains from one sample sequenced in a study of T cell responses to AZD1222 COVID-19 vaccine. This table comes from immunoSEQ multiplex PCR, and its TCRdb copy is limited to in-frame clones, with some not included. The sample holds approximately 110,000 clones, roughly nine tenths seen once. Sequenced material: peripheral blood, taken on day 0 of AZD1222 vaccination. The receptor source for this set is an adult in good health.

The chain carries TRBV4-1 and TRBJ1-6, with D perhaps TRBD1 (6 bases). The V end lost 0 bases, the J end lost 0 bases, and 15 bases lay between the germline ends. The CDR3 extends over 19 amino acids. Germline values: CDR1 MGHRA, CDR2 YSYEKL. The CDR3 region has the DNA TGCGCCAGCAGCCAAGATCAGGACAGCCATAGCTCCTATAATTCACCCCTCCACTTT. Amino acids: CASSQDQDSHSSYNSPLHF.

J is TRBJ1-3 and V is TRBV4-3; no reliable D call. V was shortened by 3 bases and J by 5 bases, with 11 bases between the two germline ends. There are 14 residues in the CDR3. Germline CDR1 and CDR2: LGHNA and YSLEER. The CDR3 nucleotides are TGCGCCAGCAGCCAGGAAGACGGGAGAAACACCATATATTTT. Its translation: CASSQEDGRNTIYF.

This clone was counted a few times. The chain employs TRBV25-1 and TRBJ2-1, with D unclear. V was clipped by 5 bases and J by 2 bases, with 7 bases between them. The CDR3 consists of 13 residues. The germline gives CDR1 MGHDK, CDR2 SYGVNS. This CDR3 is CASSRQAYNEQFF. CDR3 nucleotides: TGTGCCAGCAGTCGGCAGGCCTACAATGAGCAGTTCTTC. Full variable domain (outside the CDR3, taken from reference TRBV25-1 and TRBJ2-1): EADIYQTPRYLVIGTGKKITLECSQTMGHDKMYWYQQDPGMELHLIHYSYGVNSTEKGDLSSESTVSRIRTEHFPLTLESARPSHTSQYLCASSRQAYNEQFFGPGTRLTVL.

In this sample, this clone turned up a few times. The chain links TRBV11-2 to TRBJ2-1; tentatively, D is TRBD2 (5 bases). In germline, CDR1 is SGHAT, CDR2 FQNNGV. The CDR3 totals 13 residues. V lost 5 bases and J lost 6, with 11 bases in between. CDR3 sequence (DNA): TGTGCCAGCAGCCTCGCTAGCTTCAATGAGCAGTTCTTC. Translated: CASSLASFNEQFF.

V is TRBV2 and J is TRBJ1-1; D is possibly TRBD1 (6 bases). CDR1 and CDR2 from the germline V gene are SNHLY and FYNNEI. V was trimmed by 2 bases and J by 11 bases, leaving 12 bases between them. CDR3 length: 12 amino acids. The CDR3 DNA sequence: TGTGCCAGCAGTGAAACAGGGATTGGCGCTTTCTTT. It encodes CASSETGIGAFF. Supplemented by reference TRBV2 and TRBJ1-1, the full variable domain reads EPEVTQTPSHQVTQMGQEVILRCVPISNHLYFYWYRQILGQKVEFLVSFYNNEISEKSEIFDDQFSVERPDGSNFTLKIRSTKLEDSAMYFCASSETGIGAFFGQGTRLTVV.

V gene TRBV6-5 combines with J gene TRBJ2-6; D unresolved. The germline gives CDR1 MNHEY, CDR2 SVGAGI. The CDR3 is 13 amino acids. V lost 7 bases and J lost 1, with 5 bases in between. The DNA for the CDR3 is TGTGCCAGCACCCAATCTGGGGCCAACGTCCTGACTTTC. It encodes CASTQSGANVLTF.

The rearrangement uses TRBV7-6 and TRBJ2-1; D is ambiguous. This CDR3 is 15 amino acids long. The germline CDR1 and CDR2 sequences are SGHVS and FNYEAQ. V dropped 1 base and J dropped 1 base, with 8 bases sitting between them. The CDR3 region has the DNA TGTGCCAGCAGCTTAGGGCCCGTTTCCTACAATGAGCAGTTCTTC. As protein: CASSLGPVSYNEQFF.

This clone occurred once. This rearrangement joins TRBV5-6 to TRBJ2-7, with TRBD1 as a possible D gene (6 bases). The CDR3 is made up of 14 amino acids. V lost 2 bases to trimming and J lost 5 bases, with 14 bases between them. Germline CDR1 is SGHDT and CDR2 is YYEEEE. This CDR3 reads CASSFSTGLNEQYF. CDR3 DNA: TGTGCCAGCAGCTTCTCCACAGGGTTGAACGAGCAGTACTTC.

The CDR3 is CASSQDRRTSPYGYTF. In DNA form, the CDR3 reads TGCGCCAGCAGCCAAGATCGGAGGACATCCCCCTATGGCTACACCTTC. V usage is TRBV4-3 and J usage is TRBJ1-2, with D maybe TRBD1 (5 bases). The germline V gene has CDR1 LGHNA and CDR2 YSLEER. This CDR3 spans 16 amino acids. Trimming cost V 0 bases and J 4 bases, with 15 bases left between them.

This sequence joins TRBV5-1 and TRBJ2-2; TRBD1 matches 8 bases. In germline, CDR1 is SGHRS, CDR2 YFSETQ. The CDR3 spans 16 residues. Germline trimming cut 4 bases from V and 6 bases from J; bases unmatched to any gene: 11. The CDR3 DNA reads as TGCGCCAGCAGCATCCGACAGGGGACGTTCTCCGGGGAGCTGTTTTTT. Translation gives CASSIRQGTFSGELFF.

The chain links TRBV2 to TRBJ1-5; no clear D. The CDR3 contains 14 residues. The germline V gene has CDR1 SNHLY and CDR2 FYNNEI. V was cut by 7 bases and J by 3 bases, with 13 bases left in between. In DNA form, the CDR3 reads TGTGCCAGCAAGCCTTTTACAGACAATCAGCCCCAGCATTTT. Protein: CASKPFTDNQPQHF.

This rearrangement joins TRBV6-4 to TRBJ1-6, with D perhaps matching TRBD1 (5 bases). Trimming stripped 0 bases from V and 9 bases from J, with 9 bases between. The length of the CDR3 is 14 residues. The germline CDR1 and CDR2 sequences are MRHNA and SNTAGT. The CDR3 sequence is CASSDSRRGSPLHF. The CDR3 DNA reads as TGTGCCAGCAGTGACTCTAGGAGGGGTTCACCCCTCCACTTT.

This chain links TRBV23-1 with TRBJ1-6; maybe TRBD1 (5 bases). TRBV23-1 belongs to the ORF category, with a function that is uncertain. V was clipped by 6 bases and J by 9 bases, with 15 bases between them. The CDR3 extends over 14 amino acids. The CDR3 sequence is CASRGQGGSSPLHF. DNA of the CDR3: TGCGCCAGCAGGGGTCAGGGAGGAAGTTCACCCCTCCACTTT.

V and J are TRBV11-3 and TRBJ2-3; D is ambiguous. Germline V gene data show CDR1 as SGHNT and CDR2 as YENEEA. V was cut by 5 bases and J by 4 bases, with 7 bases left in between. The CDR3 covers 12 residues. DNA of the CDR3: TGTGCCAGCAGCCAAACGCCAGATACGCAGTATTTT. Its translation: CASSQTPDTQYF.

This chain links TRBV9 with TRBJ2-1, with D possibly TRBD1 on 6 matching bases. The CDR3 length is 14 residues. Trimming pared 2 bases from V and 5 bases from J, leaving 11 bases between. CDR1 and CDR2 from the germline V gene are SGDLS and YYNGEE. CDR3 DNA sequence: TGTGCCAGCAGCGTGACAGGACAGAACAATGAGCAGTTCTTC. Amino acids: CASSVTGQNNEQFF.

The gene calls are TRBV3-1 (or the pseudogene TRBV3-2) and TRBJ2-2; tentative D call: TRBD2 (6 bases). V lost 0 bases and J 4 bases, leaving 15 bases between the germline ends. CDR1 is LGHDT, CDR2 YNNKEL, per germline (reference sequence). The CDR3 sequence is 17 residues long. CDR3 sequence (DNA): TGTGCCAGCAGCCAAGAGGCCCCCGGGAGCCCCACCGGGGAGCTGTTTTTT. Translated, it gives CASSQEAPGSPTGELFF.

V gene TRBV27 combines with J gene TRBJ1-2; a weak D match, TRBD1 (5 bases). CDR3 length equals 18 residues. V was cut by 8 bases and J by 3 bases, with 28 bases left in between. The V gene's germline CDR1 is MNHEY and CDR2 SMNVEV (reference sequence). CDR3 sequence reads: CASAGGIQGLSAYYGYTF. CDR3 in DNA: TGTGCCAGCGCGGGAGGCATCCAGGGACTCAGCGCTTACTATGGCTACACCTTC.

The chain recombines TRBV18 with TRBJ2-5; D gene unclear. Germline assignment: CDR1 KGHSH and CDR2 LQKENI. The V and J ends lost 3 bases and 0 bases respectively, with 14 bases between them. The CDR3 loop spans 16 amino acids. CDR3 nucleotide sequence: TGTGCCAGCTCACCCTCTAGTAAACAGCACCAAGAGACCCAGTACTTC. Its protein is CASSPSSKQHQETQYF.

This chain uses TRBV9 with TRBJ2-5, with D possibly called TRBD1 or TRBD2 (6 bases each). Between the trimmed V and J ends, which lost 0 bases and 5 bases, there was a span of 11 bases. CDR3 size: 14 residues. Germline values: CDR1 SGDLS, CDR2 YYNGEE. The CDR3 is CASSVAGGAETQYF. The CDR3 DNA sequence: TGTGCCAGCAGCGTAGCCGGGGGCGCTGAGACCCAGTACTTC. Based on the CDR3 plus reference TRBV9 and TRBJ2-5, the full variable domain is DSGVTQTPKHLITATGQRVTLRCSPRSGDLSVYWYQQSLDQGLQFLIQYYNGEERAKGNILERFSAQQFPDLHSELNLSSLELGDSALYFCASSVAGGAETQYFGPGTRLLVL.

Written as DNA, the CDR3 is TGTGCCAGCAGCTCACGGAAGGTGGGGACCTCTGGAAACACCATATATTTT. Translation: CASSSRKVGTSGNTIYF. The genes are TRBV5-4 and TRBJ1-3; a weak D match, TRBD1 (5 bases). The CDR3 extends over 17 amino acids. Trimming took 3 bases from V and 0 from J, leaving 16 bases between them. In germline, CDR1 is SGHNT, CDR2 YYREEE (reference sequence).

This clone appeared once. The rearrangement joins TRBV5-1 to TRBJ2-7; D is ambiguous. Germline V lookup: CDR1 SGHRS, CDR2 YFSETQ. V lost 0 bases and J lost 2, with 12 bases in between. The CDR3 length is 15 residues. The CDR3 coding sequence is TGCGCCAGCAGCTTGGCCCCAGGAGAGCCCTACGAGCAGTACTTC. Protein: CASSLAPGEPYEQYF.

The CDR3 region is CASSSLRKGLGKLFF. The CDR3 DNA reads TGTGCCAGCAGCTCTCTTAGGAAGGGCCTGGGAAAACTGTTTTTT. J is TRBJ1-4 and V is TRBV7-2; D gene unclear. Germline V gives CDR1 SGHTA, CDR2 FQGNSA. V was trimmed by 4 bases and J by 10 bases, leaving 19 bases between them. This CDR3 has 15 residues.

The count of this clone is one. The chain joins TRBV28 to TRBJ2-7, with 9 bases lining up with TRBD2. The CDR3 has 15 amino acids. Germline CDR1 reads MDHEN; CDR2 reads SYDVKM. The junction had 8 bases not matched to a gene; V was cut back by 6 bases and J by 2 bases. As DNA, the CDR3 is TGTGCCAGCAGCCGGGCTAGCGGGGTGCCCTACGAGCAGTACTTC. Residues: CASSRASGVPYEQYF.